The 30 T cell receptor beta chains below were found in one sample sequenced in a study of lymphopenia after photon versus proton radiotherapy. The protocol was immunoSEQ multiplex PCR, while the TCRdb copy is restricted to in-frame clones and leaves out a portion. This repertoire shows about 3,300 clones, under 85% found once; its top ten account for around 53%. The sequenced sample was peripheral blood, obtained from a patient treated with proton-based radiotherapy. All receptors come from a man of 80 years or more with esophageal cancer.

The V gene is TRBV10-1, the J gene TRBJ2-7; D gene unclear. Germline CDR1 and CDR2: WNHNN and SYGVQD (reference sequence). CDR3 length: 13 residues. V shed 0 bases and J shed 7 bases, with 10 bases lying between them. Here the CDR3 DNA reads TGCGCCAGCAGTGAGTCAGGCCTGGGGGAGCAGTACTTC. Its protein is CASSESGLGEQYF.

The chain couples TRBV4-1 to TRBJ2-3; D is unresolved. V dropped 3 bases and J dropped 0 bases, with 7 bases sitting between them. The CDR3 loop spans 14 amino acids. Germline assignment: CDR1 MGHRA and CDR2 YSYEKL. CDR3 region: CASSQPFSTDTQYF. The CDR3 region has the DNA TGCGCCAGCAGCCAGCCATTTAGCACAGATACGCAGTATTTT.

A word on this clone: Given a far larger clone just one base away, this is likely a sequencing read error. The sample carries other DNA sequences with the same CDR3. This chain joins TRBV5-1 and TRBJ1-1; the D is unclear. The CDR3 consists of 14 residues. The germline gives CDR1 SGHRS, CDR2 YFSETQ. With 1 base removed from V and 0 bases from J, the gap between germline ends came to 7 bases. The CDR3 sequence: CASSLPRVNTEAFF. CDR3 DNA sequence: TGCGCCAGCAGCTTGCCACGGGTGAACACTGAAGCTTTCTTT. The full variable domain, in which reference TRBV5-1 and TRBJ1-1 provide the parts outside the CDR3, is KAGVTQTPRYLIKTRGQQVTLSCSPISGHRSVSWYQQTPGQGLQFLFEYFSETQRNKGNFPGRFSGRQFSNSRSEMNVSTLELGDSALYLCASSLPRVNTEAFFGQGTRLTVV.

The rearrangement uses TRBV10-1 and TRBJ2-2; no reliable D call. Germline CDR1 reads WNHNN; CDR2 reads SYGVQD (reference sequence). This CDR3 comprises 16 residues. V was clipped by 0 bases and J by 4 bases, with 12 bases between them. The chain's CDR3 is CASSESSSLITGELFF. CDR3 sequence (DNA): TGCGCCAGCAGTGAGTCGAGCAGTTTGATCACCGGGGAGCTGTTTTTT.

Here the CDR3 reads CASSLRDRNYEQYF. In nucleotides, the CDR3 is TGTGCCAGCAGCTTGAGGGACAGGAACTACGAGCAGTACTTC. This chain links TRBV5-4 with TRBJ2-5; 8 bases line up with TRBD1. The J call may be incorrect, as the DNA end agrees better with TRBJ2-7. The CDR3 has 14 amino acids. CDR1 SGHNT and CDR2 YYREEE come from the germline V gene (reference sequence).

This clone occurred a few times. This sequence joins TRBV7-2 and TRBJ2-3, with D unclear. Germline assignment: CDR1 SGHTA and CDR2 FQGNSA. Trimming shortened V by 3 bases and J by 3 bases, and 4 bases separated the two germline ends. The CDR3 contains 12 residues. The CDR3 DNA reads TGTGCCAGCAGCTTGTCTACAGATACGCAGTATTTT. Translating gives CASSLSTDTQYF. Full variable domain (missing parts from reference TRBV7-2 and TRBJ2-3): GAGVSQSPSNKVTEKGKDVELRCDPISGHTALYWYRQSLGQGLEFLIYFQGNSAPDKSGLPSDRFSAERTGGSVSTLTIQRTQQEDSAVYLCASSLSTDTQYFGPGTRLTVL.

V and J are TRBV29-1 and TRBJ2-5; the match to TRBD1 covers 9 bases. CDR1 is SQVTM and CDR2 is ANQGSEA in the germline V gene. V was clipped by 2 bases and J by 5 bases; unmatched bases: 6. The CDR3 is made up of 14 amino acids. The CDR3 region has the DNA TGCAGCGTTGAACTCCGGGACAGGGACGAGACCCAGTACTTC. Translated, it gives CSVELRDRDETQYF.

This clone was counted once. The chain has TRBV11-3 and TRBJ2-3; TRBD2 matches 9 bases. Germline V gives CDR1 SGHNT, CDR2 YENEEA. J gave up 2 bases and V 6 bases, and 6 bases lay outside the gene matches. This CDR3 comprises 15 residues. The CDR3 region has the DNA TGTGCCAGCAGGGTAGCGGGGGCACCCACAGATACGCAGTATTTT. This encodes CASRVAGAPTDTQYF.

The V and J genes are TRBV7-9 and TRBJ2-7, with 7 bases lining up with TRBD1. The V gene end was trimmed by 2 bases and the J gene end by 5 bases; junction bases not matched to a gene: 3. The germline gives CDR1 SEHNR, CDR2 FQNEAQ (reference sequence). This CDR3 spans 13 amino acids. The DNA for the CDR3 is TGTGCCAGCAGCTTACAGGGGGACCACGAGCAGTACTTC. Translation: CASSLQGDHEQYF.

The chain joins TRBV10-3 to TRBJ1-1; 9 nucleotides align to TRBD1. The V gene end was trimmed by 1 base and the J gene end by 8 bases; junction bases not matched to a gene: 8. This CDR3 spans 15 amino acids. Germline assignment: CDR1 ENHRY and CDR2 SYGVKD. This CDR3 is CAISELDRGISEAFF. CDR3 nucleotides: TGTGCCATCAGTGAGTTGGACAGGGGTATATCAGAAGCTTTCTTT.

The chain carries TRBV11-3 and TRBJ2-1; 11 bases fit TRBD2. Losses at the gene ends were 3 bases for V and 4 bases for J; bases not matched to a gene: 2. The CDR3 runs 15 residues. Per the germline V gene, CDR1 is SGHNT and CDR2 is YENEEA. The chain's CDR3 is CASSFSSGGYNEQFF. CDR3 DNA: TGTGCCAGCAGCTTTTCTAGCGGGGGGTACAATGAGCAGTTCTTC.

The chain couples TRBV10-3 to TRBJ2-2, with 11 bases that match TRBD1. The V gene end was trimmed by 6 bases and the J gene end by 4 bases; junction bases not matched to a gene: 7. The germline V gene encodes CDR1 ENHRY and CDR2 SYGVKD. CDR3 length equals 16 residues. The CDR3 nucleotides are TGTGCCATCAGGATGGGACAGGGGGAGAGCACCGGGGAGCTGTTTTTT. It encodes CAIRMGQGESTGELFF.

The chain uses TRBV2 and TRBJ2-7; D perhaps matches TRBD1 (5 bases). The germline V gene encodes CDR1 SNHLY and CDR2 FYNNEI. This CDR3 is built from 12 residues. The V gene lost 7 bases and the J gene lost 3 bases, with 10 bases spanning the gap. The CDR3 DNA follows: TGTGCCAGCACCAGGGTGTACTACGAGCAGTACTTC. Its translation: CASTRVYYEQYF.

The CDR3 sequence: CASSLHRGTEAFF. CDR3 in DNA: TGCGCCAGCAGCTTACACAGGGGGACTGAAGCTTTCTTT. The V and J genes are TRBV4-1 and TRBJ1-1; TRBD1 agrees at 8 bases. Germline V CDR1 and CDR2: MGHRA, YSYEKL. The CDR3 is 13 amino acids. The junction had 4 bases not matched to a gene; V was cut back by 5 bases and J by 5 bases.

The chain uses TRBV10-1 and TRBJ2-2; the D is unclear. Between the trimmed V and J ends, which lost 6 bases and 0 bases, there was a span of 8 bases. Germline V gene data show CDR1 as WNHNN and CDR2 as SYGVQD (reference sequence). The CDR3 has 14 amino acids. The CDR3 sequence is CASSINTNTGELFF. The CDR3, as DNA: TGCGCCAGCAGCATAAATACGAACACCGGGGAGCTGTTTTTT.

This clone occurred a few times. The V and J genes are TRBV19 and TRBJ1-5; no definite D call. The CDR3 covers 13 residues. Trimming took 6 bases from V and 0 from J, leaving 6 bases between them. From germline, CDR1 is LNHDA and CDR2 SQIVND (reference sequence). In DNA form, the CDR3 reads TGTGCCAGTAGCTTGAATAGCAATCAGCCCCAGCATTTT. The encoded protein is CASSLNSNQPQHF.

The V call is TRBV7-6, the J call TRBJ2-5; D is unclear. Trimming took off 2 bases at V and 4 bases at J, with 11 bases between the two ends. From germline, CDR1 is SGHVS and CDR2 FNYEAQ. The CDR3 is 14 amino acids. The CDR3: CASSLSQSPETQYF. The DNA for the CDR3 is TGTGCCAGCAGCTTAAGTCAGAGCCCAGAGACCCAGTACTTC. Supplemented by reference TRBV7-6 and TRBJ2-5, the full variable domain reads GAGVSQSPRYKVTKRGQDVALRCDPISGHVSLYWYRQALGQGPEFLTYFNYEAQQDKSGLPNDRFSAERPEGSISTLTIQRTEQRDSAMYRCASSLSQSPETQYFGPGTRLLVL.

In this sample, this clone is medium-sized. V and J are TRBV7-3 and TRBJ2-3; D remains ambiguous. Trimming cost V 4 bases and J 4 bases, with 6 bases left between them. CDR3 size: 12 residues. Per germline, CDR1 SGHTA and CDR2 FQGTGA. CDR3 in DNA: TGTGCCAGCAGCTCCCTAGCAGATACGCAGTATTTT. Its translation: CASSSLADTQYF.

A few counts support this clone. This chain links TRBV5-4 with TRBJ2-1; TRBD2 matches 9 bases. The CDR3 length is 17 residues. Germline assignment: CDR1 SGHNT and CDR2 YYREEE (reference sequence). V was clipped by 0 bases and J by 5 bases; unmatched bases: 9. The DNA for the CDR3 is TGTGCCAGCAGCTTGGGCGTCGGCGGGGGGGTTAACAATGAGCAGTTCTTC. Protein product: CASSLGVGGGVNNEQFF.

This clone was seen more than once but under ten times. The chain uses TRBV18 and TRBJ1-1; D is ambiguous. Germline V lookup: CDR1 KGHSH, CDR2 LQKENI. The length of the CDR3 is 14 residues. V was clipped by 3 bases and J by 1 base, with 9 bases between them. CDR3 sequence reads: CASSPGWENTEAFF. CDR3 coding DNA: TGTGCCAGCTCACCGGGATGGGAGAACACTGAAGCTTTCTTT.

This clone is termed large (0.1 to 1%). This chain uses TRBV19 with TRBJ1-1, with 8 positions matching TRBD1. CDR1 and CDR2 from the germline V gene are LNHDA and SQIVND (reference sequence). The CDR3 loop spans 14 amino acids. J lost 5 bases, V lost 4 bases, and 6 bases had no gene match. The CDR3, as DNA: TGTGCCAGTAGTAAGACAGGGGATTGGACTGAAGCTTTCTTT. Its translation is CASSKTGDWTEAFF.

V is TRBV4-2 and J is TRBJ1-6; 10 nucleotides agree with TRBD1. From germline, CDR1 is LGHNA and CDR2 YNFKEQ. The CDR3 is 16 residues long. V lost 4 bases to trimming and J lost 7 bases; unmatched junction nucleotides: 7. The CDR3 DNA is TGTGCCAGCAGCCCGACGACAGGGGGCCTGAATTCACCCCTCCACTTT. Its translation: CASSPTTGGLNSPLHF.

The chain couples TRBV7-2 to TRBJ1-5; 8 nucleotides line up with TRBD1. The CDR3 runs 14 residues. Looked up from germline, CDR1 is SGHTA and CDR2 is FQGNSA. Trimming took 7 bases from V and 7 from J; bases not matched to a gene: 9. In DNA, the CDR3 is TGTGCCAGCACCCTAGCAGGGGGCGGACAGCCCCAGCATTTT. Residues: CASTLAGGGQPQHF.

CDR3 nucleotides: TGTGCCAGCAGCTTAGCGGAGCTGGAGGGCAATGAGCAGTTCTTC. Translating gives CASSLAELEGNEQFF. The rearrangement uses TRBV7-6 and TRBJ2-1; D possibly corresponds to TRBD2 (6 bases). Trimming left V 0 bases short and J 6 bases short, with 12 bases between. CDR1 is SGHVS, CDR2 FNYEAQ, per germline. The CDR3 loop spans 15 amino acids.

The chain couples TRBV18 to TRBJ2-2, with 9 bases identical to TRBD1. Germline V CDR1 and CDR2: KGHSH, LQKENI. This CDR3 spans 16 amino acids. Trimming removed 5 bases from V and 5 bases from J; junction bases left unmatched: 9. Here the CDR3 reads CASSADRGVRTGELFF. The CDR3, as DNA: TGTGCCAGCTCAGCGGACAGGGGCGTTAGGACCGGGGAGCTGTTTTTT.

The rearrangement joins TRBV18 to TRBJ1-5; possible D gene TRBD1, 6 bases. Trimming left V 3 bases short and J 5 bases short, with 11 bases between. Germline V CDR1 and CDR2: KGHSH, LQKENI. The CDR3 is 14 residues long. The CDR3 region is CASSPRRTDQPQHF. CDR3 DNA: TGTGCCAGCTCACCCCGACGGACAGATCAGCCCCAGCATTTT. Full variable domain (rest looked up from reference TRBV18 and TRBJ1-5): NAGVMQNPRHLVRRRGQEARLRCSPMKGHSHVYWYRQLPEEGLKFMVYLQKENIIDESGMPKERFSAEFPKEGPSILRIQQVVRGDSAAYFCASSPRRTDQPQHFGDGTRLSIL.

The chain uses TRBV5-1 and TRBJ2-5; tentatively, D is TRBD2 (5 bases). In germline, CDR1 is SGHRS, CDR2 YFSETQ. The CDR3 totals 16 residues. Deletions cut 2 bases from V and 0 bases from J, with 14 bases between. CDR3 sequence reads: CASSLNGAGNQETQYF. Written as DNA, the CDR3 is TGCGCCAGCAGCTTAAACGGTGCCGGGAACCAAGAGACCCAGTACTTC.

The CDR3 spells CASSTGTGDQPQHF. CDR3 DNA sequence: TGCGCCAGCAGCACGGGGACAGGGGATCAGCCCCAGCATTTT. J is TRBJ1-5 and V is TRBV5-1; TRBD1 matches 10 bases. Germline assignment: CDR1 SGHRS and CDR2 YFSETQ. This CDR3 contains 14 residues. V trimming: 4 bases; J trimming: 5 bases; junction bases outside the gene matches: 3.

This chain joins TRBV7-2 and TRBJ2-7; 11 positions agree with TRBD2. The CDR3 is 15 amino acids. Germline V gene lookup returns CDR1 SGHTA and CDR2 FQGNSA. Germline trimming cut 4 bases from V and 2 bases from J; bases unmatched to any gene: 4. The CDR3 sequence: CASSSGTSGTYEQYF. CDR3 coding DNA: TGTGCCAGCAGCTCGGGGACTAGCGGTACCTACGAGCAGTACTTC.

Sample share makes this clone hyperexpanded (1% or more). This rearrangement joins TRBV9 to TRBJ2-3; no definite D call. Trimming cost V 0 bases and J 4 bases, with 3 bases left between them. Looked up from germline, CDR1 is SGDLS and CDR2 is YYNGEE. There are 12 residues in the CDR3. In nucleotides, the CDR3 is TGTGCCAGCAGCGTAGCTTCAGATACGCAGTATTTT. This codes for CASSVASDTQYF.